The rows below give T cell receptor beta chains drawn from one sample of a study of T cell responses to AZD1222 COVID-19 vaccine. Only in-frame clones appear in the TCRdb table, and some are missing; sequencing was by immunoSEQ multiplex PCR. The table includes 150,000 or so clones, about 90% detected once. The sample consisted of peripheral blood, taken 28 days after the second AZD1222 dose. These receptors all come from an adult who received the AZD1222 COVID-19 vaccine. Each CDR3 is given with its conserved first and last residue. The D gene is left open where the match is weak. Not all rows give a size; the values are once, few, many and, for expanded clones, a class.

CDR3 length: 12; D gene: .; clone size: .; V gene: TRBV2; J gene: TRBJ2-1; CDR3 protein: CASSDPNNEQFF; CDR3 DNA: TGTGCCAGCAGTGATCCCAACAATGAGCAGTTCTTC
CDR3 length: 16; D gene: .; clone size: .; V gene: TRBV9; J gene: TRBJ2-2; CDR3 protein: CASSVIELANTGELFF; CDR3 DNA: TGTGCCAGCAGCGTAATCGAACTAGCAAACACCGGGGAGCTGTTTTTT
CDR3 length: 14; D gene: .; clone size: .; V gene: TRBV5-6; J gene: TRBJ1-2; CDR3 protein: CASSLRTGLRGYTF; CDR3 DNA: TGTGCCAGCAGCTTAAGGACGGGGCTGCGGGGCTACACCTTC
CDR3 length: 14; D gene: .; clone size: .; V gene: TRBV4-3; J gene: TRBJ2-2; CDR3 protein: CASSQVANTGELFF; CDR3 DNA: TGCGCCAGCAGCCAAGTCGCGAACACCGGGGAGCTGTTTTTT
CDR3 length: 17; D gene: TRBD2; clone size: .; V gene: TRBV4-1; J gene: TRBJ2-1; CDR3 protein: CASSHGLAGVPSNEQFF; CDR3 DNA: TGCGCCAGCAGCCATGGACTAGCGGGAGTCCCAAGTAATGAGCAGTTCTTC
CDR3 length: 14; D gene: .; clone size: .; V gene: TRBV18; J gene: TRBJ1-1; CDR3 protein: CASSPREPNTEAFF; CDR3 DNA: TGTGCCAGCTCCCCCCGTGAACCGAACACTGAAGCTTTCTTT
CDR3 length: 16; D gene: TRBD2; clone size: .; V gene: TRBV3-1/TRBV3-2; J gene: TRBJ2-2; CDR3 protein: CASSQVAGINTGELFF; CDR3 DNA: TGTGCCAGCAGCCAAGTAGCGGGGATAAACACCGGGGAGCTGTTTTTT
CDR3 length: 13; D gene: TRBD1; clone size: few; V gene: TRBV7-3; J gene: TRBJ1-2; CDR3 protein: CASSEQGNYGYTF; CDR3 DNA: TGTGCCAGCAGCGAACAGGGGAACTATGGCTACACCTTC
CDR3 length: 14; D gene: .; clone size: .; V gene: TRBV21-1; J gene: TRBJ2-1; CDR3 protein: CASGGGQPYNEQFF; CDR3 DNA: TGTGCCAGCGGGGGGGGACAGCCTTACAATGAGCAGTTCTTC
CDR3 length: 15; D gene: TRBD2; clone size: .; V gene: TRBV5-1; J gene: TRBJ2-7; CDR3 protein: CASSLRASGIYEQYF; CDR3 DNA: TGCGCCAGCAGCTTGCGGGCTAGCGGGATTTACGAGCAGTACTTC
CDR3 length: 13; D gene: .; clone size: .; V gene: TRBV18; J gene: TRBJ1-5; CDR3 protein: CASSPELEQPQHF; CDR3 DNA: TGTGCCAGCTCACCGGAATTAGAGCAGCCCCAGCATTTT
CDR3 length: 13; D gene: TRBD2; clone size: .; V gene: TRBV7-2; J gene: TRBJ2-3; CDR3 protein: CASSSGLAGAQYF; CDR3 DNA: TGTGCCAGCAGCTCGGGACTAGCGGGAGCGCAGTATTTT
CDR3 length: 16; D gene: TRBD1; clone size: .; V gene: TRBV29-1; J gene: TRBJ2-3; CDR3 protein: CSVEARGQGMSDTQYF; CDR3 DNA: TGCAGCGTTGAAGCCCGGGGACAGGGGATGAGTGATACGCAGTATTTT
CDR3 length: 11; D gene: TRBD2; clone size: .; V gene: TRBV2; J gene: TRBJ2-1; CDR3 protein: CASIGLEAQFF; CDR3 DNA: TGTGCCAGCATCGGACTAGAGGCACAGTTCTTC
CDR3 length: 14; D gene: TRBD1; clone size: .; V gene: TRBV19; J gene: TRBJ1-2; CDR3 protein: CASHRAGGNYGYTF; CDR3 DNA: TGTGCCAGTCACCGGGCAGGGGGTAACTATGGCTACACCTTC
CDR3 length: 12; D gene: .; clone size: .; V gene: TRBV3-1/TRBV3-2; J gene: TRBJ2-1; CDR3 protein: CASSQGVNEQFF; CDR3 DNA: TGTGCCAGCAGCCAAGGTGTCAATGAGCAGTTCTTC
CDR3 length: 14; D gene: .; clone size: .; V gene: TRBV5-5; J gene: TRBJ2-7; CDR3 protein: CASSFRESSYEQYF; CDR3 DNA: TGTGCCAGCAGCTTTCGGGAAAGCTCCTACGAGCAGTACTTC
CDR3 length: 12; D gene: .; clone size: .; V gene: TRBV7-2; J gene: TRBJ1-2; CDR3 protein: CASSLAGYGYTF; CDR3 DNA: TGTGCCAGCAGCTTAGCAGGGTATGGCTACACCTTC
CDR3 length: 14; D gene: .; clone size: .; V gene: TRBV4-2; J gene: TRBJ2-1; CDR3 protein: CASSQVGDNNEQFF; CDR3 DNA: TGTGCCAGCAGCCAAGTGGGTGATAACAATGAGCAGTTCTTC
CDR3 length: 13; D gene: .; clone size: .; V gene: TRBV6-2/TRBV6-3; J gene: TRBJ1-2; CDR3 protein: CASSRQRFYGYTF; CDR3 DNA: TGTGCCAGCAGTCGACAGCGATTCTATGGCTACACCTTC
CDR3 length: 15; D gene: .; clone size: .; V gene: TRBV7-2; J gene: TRBJ1-1; CDR3 protein: CASSLAPGGNTEAFF; CDR3 DNA: TGTGCCAGCAGCTTAGCCCCAGGAGGGAACACTGAAGCTTTCTTT
CDR3 length: 16; D gene: TRBD1; clone size: .; V gene: TRBV4-1; J gene: TRBJ1-2; CDR3 protein: CASSGRGDRGTYGYTF; CDR3 DNA: TGCGCCAGCAGCGGCAGAGGGGACAGGGGAACCTATGGCTACACCTTC
CDR3 length: 15; D gene: .; clone size: once; V gene: TRBV27; J gene: TRBJ1-2; CDR3 protein: CASSSGRTVIYGYTF; CDR3 DNA: TGTGCCAGCAGTTCCGGTCGGACGGTAATCTATGGCTACACCTTC
CDR3 length: 15; D gene: .; clone size: .; V gene: TRBV7-3; J gene: TRBJ2-7; CDR3 protein: CASSPSLATKIEQYF; CDR3 DNA: TGTGCCAGCAGCCCATCGCTAGCGACTAAAATCGAGCAGTACTTC
CDR3 length: 14; D gene: .; clone size: .; V gene: TRBV11-2; J gene: TRBJ1-4; CDR3 protein: CASSLDGLNEKLFF; CDR3 DNA: TGTGCCAGCAGCTTAGACGGCCTTAATGAAAAACTGTTTTTT
CDR3 length: 17; D gene: .; clone size: .; V gene: TRBV19; J gene: TRBJ1-4; CDR3 protein: CASSFPGGGTTNEKLFF; CDR3 DNA: TGTGCCAGTTCCTTTCCGGGGGGGGGAACAACTAATGAAAAACTGTTTTTT
CDR3 length: 13; D gene: .; clone size: .; V gene: TRBV12-3/TRBV12-4; J gene: TRBJ1-2; CDR3 protein: CASGRLGGYGYTF; CDR3 DNA: TGTGCCAGCGGTAGACTGGGTGGCTATGGCTACACCTTC
CDR3 length: 15; D gene: .; clone size: .; V gene: TRBV7-2; J gene: TRBJ2-5; CDR3 protein: CASSLMDDRQETQYF; CDR3 DNA: TGTGCCAGCAGCCTGATGGACGACCGACAAGAGACCCAGTACTTC
CDR3 length: 11; D gene: .; clone size: .; V gene: TRBV5-1; J gene: TRBJ2-5; CDR3 protein: CASSVKETQYF; CDR3 DNA: TGCGCCAGCAGCGTAAAAGAGACCCAGTACTTC
CDR3 length: 17; D gene: .; clone size: .; V gene: TRBV9; J gene: TRBJ2-5; CDR3 protein: CASSVDPPDSFQETQYF; CDR3 DNA: TGTGCCAGCAGCGTAGACCCCCCGGACTCTTTTCAAGAGACCCAGTACTTC
CDR3 length: 13; D gene: .; clone size: .; V gene: TRBV14; J gene: TRBJ1-1; CDR3 protein: CASSKTGRSEAFF; CDR3 DNA: TGTGCCAGCAGCAAAACAGGGCGTTCTGAAGCTTTCTTT
CDR3 length: 13; D gene: .; clone size: .; V gene: TRBV6-5; J gene: TRBJ2-1; CDR3 protein: CASTERQGYEQFF; CDR3 DNA: TGTGCCAGCACCGAAAGGCAGGGGTATGAGCAGTTCTTC
CDR3 length: 18; D gene: .; clone size: .; V gene: TRBV3-1/TRBV3-2; J gene: TRBJ2-3; CDR3 protein: CASSQDWFRAGYTDTQYF; CDR3 DNA: TGTGCCAGCAGCCAAGATTGGTTCCGGGCAGGGTACACAGATACGCAGTATTTT
CDR3 length: 16; D gene: .; clone size: .; V gene: TRBV5-4; J gene: TRBJ2-1; CDR3 protein: CASSLPKAGIGNEQFF; CDR3 DNA: TGTGCCAGCAGCTTGCCCAAGGCAGGGATAGGGAATGAGCAGTTCTTC
CDR3 length: 15; D gene: .; clone size: .; V gene: TRBV18; J gene: TRBJ1-1; CDR3 protein: CASSPPRVVDTEAFF; CDR3 DNA: TGTGCCAGCTCACCACCTAGGGTGGTCGACACTGAAGCTTTCTTT
CDR3 length: 15; D gene: .; clone size: .; V gene: TRBV11-1; J gene: TRBJ2-5; CDR3 protein: CASSQPSGSKETQYF; CDR3 DNA: TGTGCCAGCAGCCAACCCTCCGGGTCTAAGGAGACCCAGTACTTC
CDR3 length: 16; D gene: .; clone size: .; V gene: TRBV4-3; J gene: TRBJ2-1; CDR3 protein: CASSQDGGGGKNEQFF; CDR3 DNA: TGCGCCAGCAGCCAAGATGGGGGAGGTGGTAAGAATGAGCAGTTCTTC
CDR3 length: 21; D gene: .; clone size: .; V gene: TRBV18; J gene: TRBJ2-1; CDR3 protein: CASSPGRDPDYYWDSYNEQFF; CDR3 DNA: TGTGCCAGCTCACCCGGTAGGGACCCCGATTATTACTGGGACTCCTACAATGAGCAGTTCTTC
CDR3 length: 19; D gene: .; clone size: .; V gene: TRBV4-1; J gene: TRBJ2-5; CDR3 protein: CASSQVVSPLGGPEETQYF; CDR3 DNA: TGCGCCAGCAGCCAAGTCGTTTCCCCACTCGGGGGCCCCGAAGAGACCCAGTACTTC
CDR3 length: 11; D gene: TRBD1; clone size: .; V gene: TRBV30; J gene: TRBJ1-2; CDR3 protein: CAWRTGEDYTF; CDR3 DNA: TGTGCCTGGAGGACAGGGGAAGACTACACCTTC
CDR3 length: 14; D gene: .; clone size: .; V gene: TRBV11-2; J gene: TRBJ1-6; CDR3 protein: CASSRPGRESPLHF; CDR3 DNA: TGTGCCAGCAGCCGCCCCGGTCGGGAATCACCCCTCCACTTT
CDR3 length: 15; D gene: TRBD1; clone size: .; V gene: TRBV7-9; J gene: TRBJ2-1; CDR3 protein: CASSLAIEGANEQFF; CDR3 DNA: TGTGCCAGCAGCTTAGCGATAGAGGGGGCCAATGAGCAGTTCTTC
CDR3 length: 14; D gene: .; clone size: .; V gene: TRBV5-1; J gene: TRBJ1-5; CDR3 protein: CASSLEPGAVPQHF; CDR3 DNA: TGCGCCAGCAGCTTGGAACCAGGGGCGGTGCCCCAGCATTTT